This passage covers 13 T cell receptor beta chains from one sample sequenced in a study of identical twins. TCRdb ran MiXCR on the 5' RACE reads and lists one entry per CDR3 protein. The sample has 400,000 to 500,000 distinct CDR3 sequences, 18% seen once; the top ten hold approximately 12%. The sample taken for sequencing was naive T cells sorted from blood. These receptors came from a man aged 50-60 years in good health.

The chain carries TRBV5-1 and TRBJ2-3; tentative D call: TRBD1 (5 bases). The CDR3 has 16 residues. The V end was cut by 1 base, the J end by 2 bases, with 14 bases between. Germline CDR1 reads SGHRS; CDR2 reads YFSETQ. As DNA, the CDR3 is TGCGCCAGCAGCTTGCTCCCCCAGGGTTTCACAGATACGCAGTATTTT. This sequence encodes CASSLLPQGFTDTQYF.

In this sample, this clonotype turned up a few times. The chain has TRBV6-2 or TRBV6-3 and TRBJ2-2; maybe TRBD1 (6 bases). V was pared by 6 bases and J by 5 bases, with 10 bases between. Per germline, CDR1 MNHEY and CDR2 SVGEGT. The CDR3 length is 13 residues. The CDR3 DNA is TGTGCCAGCAGATCCACAGGGACCGGGGAGCTGTTTTTT. This sequence encodes CASRSTGTGELFF.

There are a few counts of this clonotype. This rearrangement joins TRBV4-3 to TRBJ2-2; tentatively, D is TRBD1 (6 bases). V lost 2 bases, J lost 3 bases, and 13 bases lay in between. Germline V gene data show CDR1 as LGHNA and CDR2 as YSLEER. This CDR3 comprises 16 residues. The CDR3 nucleotides are TGCGCCAGCAGCCAAAACCCAGGGGTGCACACCGGGGAGCTGTTTTTT. Its protein product is CASSQNPGVHTGELFF.

The chain joins TRBV20-1 to TRBJ2-7, with D possibly being TRBD1 or TRBD2 (5 bases each). CDR3 length: 12 residues. Trimming removed 7 bases at V and 3 bases at J, with 13 bases between. Looked up from germline, CDR1 is DFQATT and CDR2 is SNEGSKA (reference sequence). CDR3 nucleotides: TGCAGTGGGGACGGAATAAACTACGAGCAGTACTTC. Its translation: CSGDGINYEQYF.

This clonotype was recorded many times. The chain joins TRBV6-1 to TRBJ2-2, with 7 bases matching TRBD1. The CDR3 is 14 residues long. Germline loops: CDR1 MNHNS, CDR2 SASEGT. The junction had 7 bases not matched to a gene; V was cut back by 8 bases and J by 4 bases. The CDR3 sequence is CASGPPGGTGELFF. The CDR3 nucleotides read TGTGCCAGCGGCCCACCAGGGGGCACCGGGGAGCTGTTTTTT.

The chain carries TRBV23-1 and TRBJ2-1; the D is unclear. TRBV23-1 is assigned to the ORF class and has an uncertain function. This CDR3 is built from 14 residues. V was trimmed by 9 bases and J by 5 bases, leaving 17 bases between them. The CDR3 coding sequence is TGCGCCAGTCTGGACGGAGTAATACACAATGAGCAGTTCTTC. Protein sequence: CASLDGVIHNEQFF.

This clonotype has a handful of counts. The chain combines TRBV20-1 with TRBJ2-2; D is possibly TRBD1 (6 bases). The CDR3 totals 15 residues. V lost 5 bases to trimming and J lost 0 bases, with 13 bases between them. CDR1 is DFQATT and CDR2 is SNEGSKA in the germline V gene (reference sequence). The DNA of the CDR3 is TGCAGTGCTTCCACAGGGCTGCCGAACACCGGGGAGCTGTTTTTT. Its protein product is CSASTGLPNTGELFF.

This clonotype was recorded at least ten times. This sequence joins TRBV2 and TRBJ1-5; 12 bases line up with TRBD1. Germline CDR1 reads SNHLY; CDR2 reads FYNNEI. This CDR3 is built from 14 residues. V lost 6 bases, J lost 6 bases, and 3 bases stayed unmatched. CDR3 residues: CASSGTGGRQPQHF. In nucleotides, the CDR3 is TGTGCCAGCAGCGGGACAGGGGGCCGTCAGCCCCAGCATTTT. The variable domain in full, completed from reference TRBV2 and TRBJ1-5, reads EPEVTQTPSHQVTQMGQEVILRCVPISNHLYFYWYRQILGQKVEFLVSFYNNEISEKSEIFDDQFSVERPDGSNFTLKIRSTKLEDSAMYFCASSGTGGRQPQHFGDGTRLSIL.

The chain recombines TRBV6-5 with TRBJ2-7, with D hard to call. In germline, CDR1 is MNHEY, CDR2 SVGAGI. V lost 2 bases and J 0 bases, leaving 14 bases between the germline ends. The CDR3 consists of 16 residues. CDR3 sequence reads: CASSYRKGRTSYEQYF. The CDR3 DNA sequence: TGTGCCAGCAGTTACAGAAAGGGCCGCACCTCCTACGAGCAGTACTTC.

Regarding this clonotype: Sequence at one end of the junction differs from germline and may be a read error. The chain has TRBV5-1 and TRBJ2-7; 10 nucleotides line up with TRBD2. CDR1 and CDR2 from the germline V gene are SGHRS and YFSETQ. The CDR3 runs 13 residues. The chain's CDR3 is CASSPSGRYERYF. The CDR3 nucleotides are TGCGCCAGCAGCCCTAGCGGGAGATACGAGCGGTACTTC. Supplemented by reference TRBV5-1 and TRBJ2-7, the full variable domain reads KAGVTQTPRYLIKTRGQQVTLSCSPISGHRSVSWYQQTPGQGLQFLFEYFSETQRNKGNFPGRFSGRQFSNSRSEMNVSTLELGDSALYLCASSPSGRYERYFGPGTRLTVT.

The chain joins TRBV23-1 to TRBJ2-3; 7 bases align to TRBD2. Being an ORF, TRBV23-1 has a function that is uncertain. The ends lost 3 bases at V and 0 bases at J; junction bases unmatched: 6. This CDR3 has 16 residues. Written as DNA, the CDR3 is TGCGCCAGCAGTCATCGGGCGGGGGTGAGCACAGATACGCAGTATTTT. Translation gives CASSHRAGVSTDTQYF.

Only a few counts were recorded for this clonotype. V is TRBV10-2 and J is TRBJ2-7; 8 positions match TRBD2. The length of the CDR3 is 16 residues. Germline V gene data show CDR1 as WSHSY and CDR2 as SAAADI. With 2 bases clipped from V and 1 base from J, the junction kept 7 bases outside the gene matches. CDR3 in amino acids: CASSEEGLAMSYEQYF. As DNA, the CDR3 is TGCGCCAGCAGTGAGGAAGGACTAGCTATGTCCTACGAGCAGTACTTC.

In this sample, this clonotype turned up many times. This sequence joins TRBV3-1 and TRBJ2-4; 9 nucleotides align to TRBD2. The germline gives CDR1 LGHDT, CDR2 YNNKEL (reference sequence). The CDR3 is 15 residues long. V gave up 1 base and J gave up 6 bases; unmatched junction bases: 4. CDR3 residues: CASSQGGTSSNIQYF. The CDR3 DNA is TGTGCCAGCAGCCAAGGGGGGACTAGCTCAAACATTCAGTACTTC.